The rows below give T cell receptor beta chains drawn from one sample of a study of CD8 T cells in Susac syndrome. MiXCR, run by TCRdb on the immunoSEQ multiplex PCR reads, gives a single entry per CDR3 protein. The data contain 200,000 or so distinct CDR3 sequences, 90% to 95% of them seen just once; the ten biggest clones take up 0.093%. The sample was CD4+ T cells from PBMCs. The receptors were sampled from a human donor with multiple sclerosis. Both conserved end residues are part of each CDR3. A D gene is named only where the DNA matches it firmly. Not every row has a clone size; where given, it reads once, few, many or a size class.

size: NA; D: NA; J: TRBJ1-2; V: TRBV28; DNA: TGTGCCAGCAGCCTCCACTATGGCTACACCTTC; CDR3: CASSLHYGYTF
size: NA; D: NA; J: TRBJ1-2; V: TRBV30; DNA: TGTGCCTGGATGGGGTTCCGGTACACCTTC; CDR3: CAWMGFRYTF
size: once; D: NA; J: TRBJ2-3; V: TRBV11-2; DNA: TGTGCCAGCAGCTTAAACGACCAGTACACAGATACGCAGTATTTT; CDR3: CASSLNDQYTDTQYF
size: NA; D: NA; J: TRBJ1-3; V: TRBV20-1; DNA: TGCAGTGCTAGGCCCTCGCGGACTGGAAACACCATATATTTT; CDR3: CSARPSRTGNTIYF
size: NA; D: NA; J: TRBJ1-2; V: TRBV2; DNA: TGTGCCAGCAGTGACGAGGGCGGCTACACCTTC; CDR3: CASSDEGGYTF
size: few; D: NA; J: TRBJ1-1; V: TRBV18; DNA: TGTGCCAGCTCACCAACAGTGAACACTGAAGCTTTCTTT; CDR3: CASSPTVNTEAFF
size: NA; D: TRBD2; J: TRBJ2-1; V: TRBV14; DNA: TGTGCCAGCAGCCAAGACCTGACTAGCGGGAGATTGAATGAGCAGTTCTTC; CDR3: CASSQDLTSGRLNEQFF
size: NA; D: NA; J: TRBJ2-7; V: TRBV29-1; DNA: TGCAGCGTTGGAGGCAGGGTATCCTACGAGCAGTACTTC; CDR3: CSVGGRVSYEQYF
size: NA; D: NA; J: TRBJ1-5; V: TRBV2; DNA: TGTGCCAGCAGTGAGGACAGAAACTATAGCAATCAGCCCCAGCATTTT; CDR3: CASSEDRNYSNQPQHF
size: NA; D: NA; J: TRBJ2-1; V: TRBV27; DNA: TGTGCCAGCAGTGCAGCCCTAAGCTCCTACAATGAGCAGTTCTTC; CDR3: CASSAALSSYNEQFF
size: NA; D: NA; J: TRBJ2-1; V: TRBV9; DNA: TGTGCCAGCAACAACGGGTTTCGGGATGAGCAGTTCTTC; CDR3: CASNNGFRDEQFF
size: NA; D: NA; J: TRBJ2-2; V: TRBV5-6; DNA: TGTGCCAGCAGCTTGAAGTTCACGAACACCGGGGAGCTGTTTTTT; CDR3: CASSLKFTNTGELFF
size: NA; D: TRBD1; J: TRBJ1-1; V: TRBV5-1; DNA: TGCGCCAGCAGCCTCCACAGGGGCACTGAAGCTTTCTTT; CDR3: CASSLHRGTEAFF
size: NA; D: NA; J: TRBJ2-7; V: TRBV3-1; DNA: TGTGCCAGCAGGCGCGGCGGGGCCTCCTACGAGCAGTACTTC; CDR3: CASRRGGASYEQYF
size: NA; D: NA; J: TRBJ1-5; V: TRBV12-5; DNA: TGTGCTAGTGGCAAGGGGTCAGGGAACAATCAGCCCCAGCATTTT; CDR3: CASGKGSGNNQPQHF
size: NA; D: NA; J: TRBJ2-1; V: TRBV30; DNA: TGTGCCTGGAGTGTCGAAGCTTCCCACAATGAGCAGTTCTTC; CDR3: CAWSVEASHNEQFF
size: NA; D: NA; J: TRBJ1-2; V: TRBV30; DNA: TGTGCCTGTACGACAGCCTCTAACTATGGCTACACCTTC; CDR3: CACTTASNYGYTF
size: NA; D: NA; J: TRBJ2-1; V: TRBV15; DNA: TGTGCCACCAGTCGGGGGGCGGATGAGCAGTTCTTC; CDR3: CATSRGADEQFF
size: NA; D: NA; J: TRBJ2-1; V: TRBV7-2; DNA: TGTGCCAGCAGCTTAGCTGGACGGGTATTCTTC; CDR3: CASSLAGRVFF
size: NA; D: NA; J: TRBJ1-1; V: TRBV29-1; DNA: TGCAGCGTTGAAGGCGGGCCTGAAGCTTTCTTT; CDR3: CSVEGGPEAFF
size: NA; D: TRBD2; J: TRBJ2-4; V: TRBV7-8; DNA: TGTGCCAGCGGATTGACTAGCGGCCTAGCCAAAAACATTCAGTACTTC; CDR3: CASGLTSGLAKNIQYF
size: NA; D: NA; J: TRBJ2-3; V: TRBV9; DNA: TGTGCCAGCAGCGCGAGGGGGACGTACACAGATACGCAGTATTTT; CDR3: CASSARGTYTDTQYF
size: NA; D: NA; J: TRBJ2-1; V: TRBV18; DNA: TGTGCCAGCTCACCATTCTCTAGCCATGAGCAGTTCTTC; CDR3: CASSPFSSHEQFF
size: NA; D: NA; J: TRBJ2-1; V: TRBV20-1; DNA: TGCAGTGCAACAGACCGGTACAATGAGCAGTTCTTC; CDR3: CSATDRYNEQFF
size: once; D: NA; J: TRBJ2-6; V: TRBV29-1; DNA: TGCAGCGTCGTTCGAGAGGGGGCCAACGTCCTGACTTTC; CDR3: CSVVREGANVLTF
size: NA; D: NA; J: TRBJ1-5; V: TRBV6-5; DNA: TGTGCCAGCAGTTACACGGTCTTACAGCCCCAGCATTTT; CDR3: CASSYTVLQPQHF
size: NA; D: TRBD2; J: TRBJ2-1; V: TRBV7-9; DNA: TGTGCCAGCAGCTTAGTTCCTAGCGGGGCCTACAATGAGCAGTTCTTC; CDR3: CASSLVPSGAYNEQFF
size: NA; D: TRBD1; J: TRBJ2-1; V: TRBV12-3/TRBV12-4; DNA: TGTGCCAGCAGAGCGGGACAGGGGGCGCGGAATGAGCAGTTCTTC; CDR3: CASRAGQGARNEQFF
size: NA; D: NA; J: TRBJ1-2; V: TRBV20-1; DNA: TGCAGTGCTAGAGCAGATAACTATGGCTACACCTTC; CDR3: CSARADNYGYTF
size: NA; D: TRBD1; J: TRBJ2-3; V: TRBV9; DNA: TGTGCCAGCAGCGTACTAACCGGGACAGGGGGAGATACGCAGTATTTT; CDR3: CASSVLTGTGGDTQYF
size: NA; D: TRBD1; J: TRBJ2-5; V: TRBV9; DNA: TGTGCCAGCAGCGAGGGACAGAGTAACCAGTACTTC; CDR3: CASSEGQSNQYF
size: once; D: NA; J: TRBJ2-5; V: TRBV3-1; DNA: TGTGCCAGCAGCCAAGAAGCGGGAGAGACCCAGTACTTC; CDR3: CASSQEAGETQYF
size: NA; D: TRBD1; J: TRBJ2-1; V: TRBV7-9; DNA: TGTGCCAGCAGCTCACGACAGGGAGAACGCCACAATGAGCAGTTCTTC; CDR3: CASSSRQGERHNEQFF
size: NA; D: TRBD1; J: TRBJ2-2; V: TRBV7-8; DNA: TGTGCCAGCAGGACAGGGGGCACGAACACCGGGGAGCTGTTTTTT; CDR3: CASRTGGTNTGELFF
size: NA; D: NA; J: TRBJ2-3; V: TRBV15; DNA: TGTGCCACCAGCCGACGCCTTAGGGAGACAGATACGCAGTATTTT; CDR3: CATSRRLRETDTQYF
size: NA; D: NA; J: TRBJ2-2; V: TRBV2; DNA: TGTGCCAGCAGTGAGGTCCCCGGGGAGCTGTTTTTT; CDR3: CASSEVPGELFF
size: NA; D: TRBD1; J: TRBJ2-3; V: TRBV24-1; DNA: TGTGCCACCAGTAACTACTGGGACAGGCGGGATACGCAGTATTTT; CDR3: CATSNYWDRRDTQYF
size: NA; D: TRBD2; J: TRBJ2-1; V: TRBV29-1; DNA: TGCAGCGTTGGTAGAGCGGGAGTCGGGTACAATGAGCAGTTCTTC; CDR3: CSVGRAGVGYNEQFF
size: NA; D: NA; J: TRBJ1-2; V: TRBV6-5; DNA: TGTGCCAGCAGTTACGGGGGCAGGATTAACTATGGCTACACCTTC; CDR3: CASSYGGRINYGYTF
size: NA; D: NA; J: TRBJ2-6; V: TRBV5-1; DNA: TGCGCCAGCAGCTTGGACCCACTCTCTGGGGCCAACGTCCTGACTTTC; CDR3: CASSLDPLSGANVLTF
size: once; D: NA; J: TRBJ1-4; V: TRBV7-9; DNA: TGTGCCAGCAGCTTAGTTTCTCAGGGTGCAACTAATGAAAAACTGTTTTTT; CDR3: CASSLVSQGATNEKLFF
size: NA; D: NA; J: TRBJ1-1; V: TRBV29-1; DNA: TGCAGCGTTGAAAATTCGGGGCCTGAAGCTTTCTTT; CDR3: CSVENSGPEAFF
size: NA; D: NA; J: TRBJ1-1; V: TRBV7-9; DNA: TGTGCCAGCAGCTCCCAGAACACTGAAGCTTTCTTT; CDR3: CASSSQNTEAFF
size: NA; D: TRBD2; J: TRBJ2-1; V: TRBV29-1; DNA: TGCAGCGTTCAGCGACTAGCGAACTACAATGAGCAGTTCTTC; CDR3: CSVQRLANYNEQFF
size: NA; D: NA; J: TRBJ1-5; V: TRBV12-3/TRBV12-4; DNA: TGTGCCAGCAGTTTAAGGGGAAGGCCCCAGCATTTT; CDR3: CASSLRGRPQHF
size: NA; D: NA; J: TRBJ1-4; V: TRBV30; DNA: TGTGCCTGGAGTGGACCGTCAGCTAATGAAAAACTGTTTTTT; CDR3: CAWSGPSANEKLFF
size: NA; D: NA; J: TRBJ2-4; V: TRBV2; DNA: TGTGCCAGCAGTGAAGGGAGCGCCCCGACCCGCAAAAACATTCAGTACTTC; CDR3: CASSEGSAPTRKNIQYF